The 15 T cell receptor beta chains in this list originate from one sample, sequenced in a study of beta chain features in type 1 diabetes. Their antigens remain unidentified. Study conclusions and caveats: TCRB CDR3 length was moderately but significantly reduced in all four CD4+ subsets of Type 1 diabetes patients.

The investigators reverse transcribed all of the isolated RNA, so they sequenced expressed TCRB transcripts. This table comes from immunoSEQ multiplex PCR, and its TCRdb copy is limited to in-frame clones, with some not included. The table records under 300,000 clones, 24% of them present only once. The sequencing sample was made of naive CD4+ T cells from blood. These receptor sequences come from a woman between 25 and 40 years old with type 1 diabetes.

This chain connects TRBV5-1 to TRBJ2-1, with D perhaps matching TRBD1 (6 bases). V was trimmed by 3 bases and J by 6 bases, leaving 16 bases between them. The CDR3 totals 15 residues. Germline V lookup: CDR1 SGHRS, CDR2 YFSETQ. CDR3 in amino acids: CASSSSGVDGNEQFF. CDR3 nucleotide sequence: TGCGCCAGCAGCTCCTCAGGGGTGGATGGCAATGAGCAGTTCTTC.

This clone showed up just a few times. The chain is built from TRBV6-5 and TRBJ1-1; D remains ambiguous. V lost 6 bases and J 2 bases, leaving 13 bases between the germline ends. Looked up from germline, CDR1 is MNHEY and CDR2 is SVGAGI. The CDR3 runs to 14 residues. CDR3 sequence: CASSPNESNTEAFF. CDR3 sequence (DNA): TGTGCCAGCAGCCCAAATGAGAGTAACACTGAAGCTTTCTTT.

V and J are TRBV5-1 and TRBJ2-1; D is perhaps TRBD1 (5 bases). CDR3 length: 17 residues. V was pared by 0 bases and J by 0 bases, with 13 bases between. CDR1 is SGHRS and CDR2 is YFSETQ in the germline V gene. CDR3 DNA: TGCGCCAGCAGCTTGGCGGGCCGGCAGGGCTCCTACAATGAGCAGTTCTTC. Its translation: CASSLAGRQGSYNEQFF.

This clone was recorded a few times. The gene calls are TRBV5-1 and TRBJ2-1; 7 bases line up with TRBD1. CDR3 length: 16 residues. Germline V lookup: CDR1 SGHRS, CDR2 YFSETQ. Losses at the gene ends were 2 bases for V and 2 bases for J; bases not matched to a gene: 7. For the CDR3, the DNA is TGCGCCAGCAGCTTAACCGGGACAGTGACCTACAATGAGCAGTTCTTC. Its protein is CASSLTGTVTYNEQFF.

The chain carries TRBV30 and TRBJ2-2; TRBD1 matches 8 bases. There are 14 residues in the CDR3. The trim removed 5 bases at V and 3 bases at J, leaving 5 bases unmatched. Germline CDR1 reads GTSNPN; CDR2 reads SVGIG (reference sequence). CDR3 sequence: CAWDRGVHTGELFF. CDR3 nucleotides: TGTGCCTGGGACAGGGGCGTACACACCGGGGAGCTGTTTTTT. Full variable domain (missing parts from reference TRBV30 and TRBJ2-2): SQTIHQWPATLVQPVGSPLSLECTVEGTSNPNLYWYRQAAGRGLQLLFYSVGIGQISSEVPQNLSASRPQDRQFILSSKKLLLSDSGFYLCAWDRGVHTGELFFGEGSRLTVL.

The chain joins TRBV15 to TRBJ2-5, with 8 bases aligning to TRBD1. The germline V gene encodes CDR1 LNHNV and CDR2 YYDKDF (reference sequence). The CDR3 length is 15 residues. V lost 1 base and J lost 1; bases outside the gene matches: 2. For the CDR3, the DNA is TGTGCCACCAGCAGAGGAGGGACAGGCCAAGAGACCCAGTACTTC. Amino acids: CATSRGGTGQETQYF.

The CDR3 region is CASSTDRGVEQYF. For the CDR3, the DNA is TGTGCCAGCTCAACCGACAGGGGAGTCGAGCAGTACTTC. The V gene is TRBV18, the J gene TRBJ2-7; the match to TRBD1 covers 8 bases. Germline CDR1 reads KGHSH; CDR2 reads LQKENI. The CDR3 runs to 13 residues. After removal of 5 bases from V and 6 bases from J, the junction contained 6 bases not matched to a gene.

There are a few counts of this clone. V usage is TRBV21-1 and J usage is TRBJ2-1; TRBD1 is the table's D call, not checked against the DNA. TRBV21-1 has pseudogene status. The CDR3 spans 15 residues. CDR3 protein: CAGCRGQAINNEQFF. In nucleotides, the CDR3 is TGTGCCGGCTGCCGTGGGCAGGCGATTAACAATGAGCAGTTCTTC.

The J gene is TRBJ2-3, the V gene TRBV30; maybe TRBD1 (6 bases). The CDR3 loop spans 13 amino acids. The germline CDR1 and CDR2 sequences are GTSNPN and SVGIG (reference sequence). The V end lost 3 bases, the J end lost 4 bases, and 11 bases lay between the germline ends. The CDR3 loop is CAWRRGTADTQYF. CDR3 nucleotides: TGTGCCTGGAGAAGGGGGACGGCAGATACGCAGTATTTT.

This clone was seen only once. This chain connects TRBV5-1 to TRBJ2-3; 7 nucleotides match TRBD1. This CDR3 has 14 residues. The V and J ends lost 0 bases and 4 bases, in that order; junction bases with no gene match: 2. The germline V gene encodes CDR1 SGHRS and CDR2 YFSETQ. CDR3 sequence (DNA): TGCGCCAGCAGCTTGGGACAGGGCGCAGATACGCAGTATTTT. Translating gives CASSLGQGADTQYF. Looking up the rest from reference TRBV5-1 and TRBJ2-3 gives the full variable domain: KAGVTQTPRYLIKTRGQQVTLSCSPISGHRSVSWYQQTPGQGLQFLFEYFSETQRNKGNFPGRFSGRQFSNSRSEMNVSTLELGDSALYLCASSLGQGADTQYFGPGTRLTVL.

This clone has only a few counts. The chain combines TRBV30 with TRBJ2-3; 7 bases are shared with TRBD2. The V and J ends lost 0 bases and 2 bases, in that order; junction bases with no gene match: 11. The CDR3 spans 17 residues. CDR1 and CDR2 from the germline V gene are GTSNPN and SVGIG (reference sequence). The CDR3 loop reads CAWSVAYAGDLTDTQYF. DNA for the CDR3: TGTGCCTGGAGTGTAGCGTATGCGGGAGATCTCACAGATACGCAGTATTTT.

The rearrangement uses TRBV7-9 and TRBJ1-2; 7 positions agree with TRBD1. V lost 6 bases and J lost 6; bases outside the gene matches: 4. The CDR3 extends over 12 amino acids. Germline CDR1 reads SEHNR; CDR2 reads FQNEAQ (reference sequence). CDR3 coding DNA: TGTGCCAGCAGGGAACAGGGGAATGGCTACACCTTC. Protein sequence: CASREQGNGYTF.

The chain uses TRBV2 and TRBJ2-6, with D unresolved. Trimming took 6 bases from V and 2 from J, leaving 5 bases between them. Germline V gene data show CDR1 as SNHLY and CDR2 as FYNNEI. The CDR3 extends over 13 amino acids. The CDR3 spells CASSPAGANVLTF. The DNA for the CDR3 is TGTGCCAGCAGCCCCGCTGGGGCCAACGTCCTGACTTTC.

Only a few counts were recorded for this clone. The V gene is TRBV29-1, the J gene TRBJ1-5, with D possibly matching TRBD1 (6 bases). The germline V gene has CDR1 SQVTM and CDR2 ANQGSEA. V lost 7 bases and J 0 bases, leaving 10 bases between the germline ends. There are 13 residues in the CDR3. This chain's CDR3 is CSAQGGSNQPQHF. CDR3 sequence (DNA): TGCAGCGCCCAAGGGGGTAGCAATCAGCCCCAGCATTTT. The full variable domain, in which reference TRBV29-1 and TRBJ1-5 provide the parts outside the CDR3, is SAVISQKPSRDICQRGTSLTIQCQVDSQVTMMFWYRQQPGQSLTLIATANQGSEATYESGFVIDKFPISRPNLTFSTLTVSNMSPEDSSIYLCSAQGGSNQPQHFGDGTRLSIL.

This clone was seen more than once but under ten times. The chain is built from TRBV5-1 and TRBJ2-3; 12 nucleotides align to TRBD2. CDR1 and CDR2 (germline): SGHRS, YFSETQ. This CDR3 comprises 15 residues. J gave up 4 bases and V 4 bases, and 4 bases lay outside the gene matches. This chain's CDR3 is CASSPGTSGPDTQYF. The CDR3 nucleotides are TGCGCCAGCAGCCCCGGGACTAGCGGGCCAGATACGCAGTATTTT.